The T cell receptor (beta chain) described here comes from a study of post-analysis software for immune sequencing data. In its sample, this clonotype was seen once. What it binds is not known. Germline assignment: CDR1 DFQATT and CDR2 SNEGSKA (reference sequence). This CDR3 contains 16 residues. V shed 5 bases and J 5 bases; nucleotides not matched to a gene: 15. TCR beta cDNA libraries had unique molecular identifiers. cDNA molecules numbering roughly 0.5 million came from around 0.96 to 9.9 million T cells. A single record per CDR3 protein comes from TCRdb applying MiXCR to the PCR reads. This repertoire shows almost 700,000 distinct CDR3 sequences, more than 50% found once; its top ten account for over 9%. Overall study findings and caveats: In multiple sclerosis, normalized Chao1 diversity was significantly below that of controls. About 5 TRBV segments occurring more often in patients than controls included TRBV5-6, TRBV5-1 and TRBV20-1.

The material sequenced was blood. The J gene is TRBJ2-7, the V gene TRBV20-1, with 10 bases aligning to TRBD1. This TCR was sampled from a girl aged 2-10 years with multiple sclerosis. CDR3 in DNA: TGCAGTGCTCCCGGGGACAGGGGCCACGGGAGGAACGAGCAGTACTTC. Translated, it gives CSAPGDRGHGRNEQYF.